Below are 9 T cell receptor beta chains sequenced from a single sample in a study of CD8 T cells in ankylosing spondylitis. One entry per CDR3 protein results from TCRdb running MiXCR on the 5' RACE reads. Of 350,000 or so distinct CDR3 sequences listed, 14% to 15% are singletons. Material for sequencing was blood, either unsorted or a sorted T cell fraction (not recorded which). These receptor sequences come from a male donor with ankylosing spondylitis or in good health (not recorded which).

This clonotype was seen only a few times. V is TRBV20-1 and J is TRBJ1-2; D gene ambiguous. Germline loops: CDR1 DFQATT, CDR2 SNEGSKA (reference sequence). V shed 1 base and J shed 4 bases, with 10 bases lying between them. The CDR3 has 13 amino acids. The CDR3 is CSARVEVSYGYTF. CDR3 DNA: TGCAGTGCTAGAGTGGAGGTCTCCTATGGCTACACCTTC.

The CDR3 sequence is CASSQGWGGRSTDTQYF. The DNA for the CDR3 is TGCGCCAGCAGCCAAGGATGGGGGGGTCGGAGCACAGATACGCAGTATTTT. The V gene is TRBV4-1, the J gene TRBJ2-3, with TRBD2 matching over 7 bases. V dropped 1 base and J dropped 0; count of bases not matched to a gene: 7. The germline V gene has CDR1 MGHRA and CDR2 YSYEKL. The CDR3 spans 17 residues.

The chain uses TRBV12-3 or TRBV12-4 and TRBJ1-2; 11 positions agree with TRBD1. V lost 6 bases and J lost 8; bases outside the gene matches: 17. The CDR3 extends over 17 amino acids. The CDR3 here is CASRPGTGGPIRGGYTF. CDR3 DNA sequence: TGTGCCAGCAGACCCGGGACAGGGGGACCCATTAGGGGGGGCTACACCTTC.

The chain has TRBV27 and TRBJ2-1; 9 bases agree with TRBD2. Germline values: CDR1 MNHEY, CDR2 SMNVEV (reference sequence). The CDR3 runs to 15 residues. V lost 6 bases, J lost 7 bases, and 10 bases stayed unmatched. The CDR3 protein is CASRKLAGAINEQFF. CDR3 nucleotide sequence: TGTGCCAGCAGGAAGTTAGCGGGAGCTATAAATGAGCAGTTCTTC.

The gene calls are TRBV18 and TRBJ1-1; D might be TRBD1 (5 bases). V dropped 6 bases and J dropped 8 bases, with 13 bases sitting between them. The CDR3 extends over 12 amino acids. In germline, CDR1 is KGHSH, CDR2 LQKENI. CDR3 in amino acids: CASSHDRGEAFF. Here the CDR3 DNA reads TGTGCCAGCTCTCACGACAGAGGGGAAGCTTTCTTT.

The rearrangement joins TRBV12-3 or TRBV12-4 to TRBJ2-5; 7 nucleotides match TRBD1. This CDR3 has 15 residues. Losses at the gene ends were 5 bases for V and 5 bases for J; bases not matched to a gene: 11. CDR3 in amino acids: CASSPQEGAPETQYF. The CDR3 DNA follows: TGTGCCAGCAGTCCCCAAGAGGGGGCCCCTGAGACCCAGTACTTC.

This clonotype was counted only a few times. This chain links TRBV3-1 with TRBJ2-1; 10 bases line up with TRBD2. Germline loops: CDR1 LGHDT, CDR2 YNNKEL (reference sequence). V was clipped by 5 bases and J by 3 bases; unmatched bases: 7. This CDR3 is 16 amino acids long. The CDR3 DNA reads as TGTGCCAGCAGCACCCCCGGGACTAGCGTCTACAATGAGCAGTTCTTC. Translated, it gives CASSTPGTSVYNEQFF.

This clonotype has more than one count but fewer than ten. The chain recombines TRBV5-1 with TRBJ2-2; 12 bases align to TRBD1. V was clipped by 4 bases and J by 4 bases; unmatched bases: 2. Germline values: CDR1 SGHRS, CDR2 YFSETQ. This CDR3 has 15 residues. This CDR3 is CASSGTGGRTGELFF. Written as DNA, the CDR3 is TGCGCCAGCAGCGGGACAGGGGGCCGCACCGGGGAGCTGTTTTTT.

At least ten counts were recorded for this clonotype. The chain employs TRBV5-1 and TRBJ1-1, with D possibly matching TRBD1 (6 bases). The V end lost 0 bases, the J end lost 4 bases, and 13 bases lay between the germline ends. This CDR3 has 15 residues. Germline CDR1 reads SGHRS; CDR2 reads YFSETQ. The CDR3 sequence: CASSLAGGGGTEAFF. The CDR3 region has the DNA TGCGCCAGCAGCTTGGCTGGGGGAGGGGGCACTGAAGCTTTCTTT.